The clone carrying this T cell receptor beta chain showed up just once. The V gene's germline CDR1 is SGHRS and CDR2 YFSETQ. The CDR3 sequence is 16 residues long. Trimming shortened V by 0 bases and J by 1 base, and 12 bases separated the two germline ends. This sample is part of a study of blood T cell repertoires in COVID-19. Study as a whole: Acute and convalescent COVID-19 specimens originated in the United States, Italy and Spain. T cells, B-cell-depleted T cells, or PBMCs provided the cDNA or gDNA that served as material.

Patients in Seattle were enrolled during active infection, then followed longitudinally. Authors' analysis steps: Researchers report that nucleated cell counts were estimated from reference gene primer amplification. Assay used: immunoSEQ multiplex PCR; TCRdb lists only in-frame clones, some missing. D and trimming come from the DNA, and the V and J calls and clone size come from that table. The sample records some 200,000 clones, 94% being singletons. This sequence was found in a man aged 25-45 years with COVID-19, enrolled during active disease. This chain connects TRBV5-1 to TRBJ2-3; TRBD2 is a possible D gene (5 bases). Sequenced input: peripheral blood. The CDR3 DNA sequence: TGCGCCAGCAGCTTGGAAGGAGGTGGGGGCACAGATACGCAGTATTTT. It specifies CASSLEGGGGTDTQYF. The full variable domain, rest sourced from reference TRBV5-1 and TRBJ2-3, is KAGVTQTPRYLIKTRGQQVTLSCSPISGHRSVSWYQQTPGQGLQFLFEYFSETQRNKGNFPGRFSGRQFSNSRSEMNVSTLELGDSALYLCASSLEGGGGTDTQYFGPGTRLTVL.